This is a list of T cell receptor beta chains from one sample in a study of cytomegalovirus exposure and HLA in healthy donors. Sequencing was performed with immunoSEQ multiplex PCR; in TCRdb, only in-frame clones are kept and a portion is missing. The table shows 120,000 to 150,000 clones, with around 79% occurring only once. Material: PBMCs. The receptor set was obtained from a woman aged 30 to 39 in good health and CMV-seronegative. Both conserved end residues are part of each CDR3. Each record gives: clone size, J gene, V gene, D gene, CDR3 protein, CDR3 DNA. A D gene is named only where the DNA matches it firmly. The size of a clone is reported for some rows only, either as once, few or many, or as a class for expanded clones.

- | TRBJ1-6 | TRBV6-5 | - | CASSYQGPLHF | TGTGCCAGCAGTTACCAGGGGCCCCTCCACTTT
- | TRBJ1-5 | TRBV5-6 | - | CASSSRGREHSNQPQHF | TGTGCCAGCAGCTCACGGGGGCGGGAGCATAGCAATCAGCCCCAGCATTTT
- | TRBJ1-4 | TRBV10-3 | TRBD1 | CAIRGQGGNEKLFF | TGTGCCATCAGGGGACAGGGGGGAAATGAAAAACTGTTTTTT
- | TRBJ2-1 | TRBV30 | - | CAWSLRNEQFF | TGTGCCTGGAGTCTCCGCAATGAGCAGTTCTTC
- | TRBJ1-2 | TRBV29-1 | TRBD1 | CSGDRDGYTF | TGCAGCGGTGACAGGGATGGCTACACCTTC
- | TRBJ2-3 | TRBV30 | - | CAWRDRTHTDTQYF | TGTGCCTGGAGAGACAGGACTCACACAGATACGCAGTATTTT
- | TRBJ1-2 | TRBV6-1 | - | CASRKTSLGYGYTF | TGTGCCAGCAGGAAGACATCTTTGGGCTATGGCTACACCTTC
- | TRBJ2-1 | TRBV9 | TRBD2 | CASSATVGREQFF | TGTGCCAGCAGCGCTACAGTCGGGAGGGAGCAGTTCTTC
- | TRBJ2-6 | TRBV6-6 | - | CASIGDSSGANVLTF | TGTGCCAGCATAGGTGACAGCTCTGGGGCCAACGTCCTGACTTTC
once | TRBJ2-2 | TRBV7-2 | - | CASSFTGAGELFF | TGTGCCAGCAGCTTTACAGGTGCCGGGGAGCTGTTTTTT
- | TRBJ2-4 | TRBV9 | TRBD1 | CASSVGSGDRIAKNIQYF | TGTGCCAGCAGCGTAGGTAGTGGGGACAGAATAGCCAAAAACATTCAGTACTTC
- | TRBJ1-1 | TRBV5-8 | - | CASARTEGTEAFF | TGTGCCAGCGCCAGGACAGAAGGGACTGAAGCTTTCTTT
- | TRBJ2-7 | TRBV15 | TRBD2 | CATSRRLAGSRNEQYF | TGTGCCACCAGCAGGCGACTAGCGGGGAGTCGGAACGAGCAGTACTTC
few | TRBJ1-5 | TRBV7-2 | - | CASSRQINQPQHF | TGTGCCAGCAGTAGACAGATCAATCAGCCCCAGCATTTT
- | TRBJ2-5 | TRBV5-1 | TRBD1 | CASSLLGDSQETQYF | TGCGCCAGCAGCCTACTGGGGGACAGCCAAGAGACCCAGTACTTC
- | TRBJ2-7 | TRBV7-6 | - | CASSKGQGGLYEQYF | TGTGCCAGCAGCAAAGGACAGGGAGGGCTCTACGAGCAGTACTTC
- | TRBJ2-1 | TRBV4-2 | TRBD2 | CASSQVGRGASGGINEQFF | TGTGCCAGCAGCCAAGTTGGCCGGGGGGCTAGCGGGGGGATTAATGAGCAGTTCTTC
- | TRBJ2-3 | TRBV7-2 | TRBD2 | CASSFGGGGYTQYF | TGTGCCAGCAGCTTCGGAGGCGGGGGTTATACGCAGTATTTT
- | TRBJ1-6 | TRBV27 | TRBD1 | CASSPRDRGSYNSPLHF | TGTGCCAGCAGTCCTAGGGACAGGGGATCCTATAATTCACCCCTCCACTTT
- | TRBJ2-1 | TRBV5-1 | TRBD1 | CASRPGTGDEQFF | TGCGCCAGCAGACCCGGGACAGGGGATGAGCAGTTCTTC
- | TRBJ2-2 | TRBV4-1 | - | CASSQDRETAGTGELFF | TGCGCCAGCAGCCAAGATCGGGAAACTGCGGGCACCGGGGAGCTGTTTTTT
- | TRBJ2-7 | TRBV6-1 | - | CASSEWGAGGGYEQYF | TGTGCCAGCAGTGAATGGGGGGCAGGGGGAGGCTACGAGCAGTACTTC
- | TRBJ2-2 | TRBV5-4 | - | CASSLELAHAGELFF | TGTGCCAGCAGCTTGGAGCTAGCGCATGCCGGGGAGCTGTTTTTT
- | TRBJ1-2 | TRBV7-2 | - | CASAPGTNYGYTF | TGTGCCAGTGCTCCCGGGACAAATTATGGCTACACCTTC
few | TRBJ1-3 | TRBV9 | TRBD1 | CASSEQTGLSGNTIYF | TGTGCCAGCAGCGAGCAGACAGGGCTCTCTGGAAACACCATATATTTT
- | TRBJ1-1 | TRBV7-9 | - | CASSSNRATEAFF | TGTGCCAGCAGCTCTAACAGGGCTACTGAAGCTTTCTTT
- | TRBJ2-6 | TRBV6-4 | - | CASSDSNSGANVLTF | TGTGCCAGCAGTGACTCCAACTCTGGGGCCAACGTCCTGACTTTC
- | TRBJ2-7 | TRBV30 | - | CAWDKHSYEQYF | TGTGCCTGGGACAAACACTCCTACGAGCAGTACTTC
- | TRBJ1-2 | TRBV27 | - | CASSFGGAGDYGYTF | TGTGCCAGCAGTTTCGGGGGGGCAGGTGACTATGGCTACACCTTC
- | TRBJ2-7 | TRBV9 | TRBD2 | CASSVGTSGVHEQYF | TGTGCCAGCAGCGTAGGAACTAGCGGGGTTCACGAGCAGTACTTC
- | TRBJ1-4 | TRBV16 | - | CASSQSVRMNEKLFF | TGTGCCAGCAGCCAATCGGTCAGGATGAATGAAAAACTGTTTTTT
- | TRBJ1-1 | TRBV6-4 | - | CASSDSGHMNTEAFF | TGTGCCAGCAGTGACTCGGGACACATGAACACTGAAGCTTTCTTT
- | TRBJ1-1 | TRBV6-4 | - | CASSSSYPGGTEAFF | TGTGCCAGCAGCTCTTCCTACCCCGGGGGCACTGAAGCTTTCTTT
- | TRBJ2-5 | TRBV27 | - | CASSFGAGAKTQYF | TGTGCCAGCAGTTTCGGGGCAGGGGCCAAGACCCAGTACTTC
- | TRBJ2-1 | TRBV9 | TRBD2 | CASSTRGSGGAVYEQFF | TGTGCCAGCAGCACCCGGGGGAGCGGGGGGGCGGTTTATGAGCAGTTCTTC
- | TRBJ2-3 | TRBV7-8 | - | CASSGNERRSTDTQYF | TGTGCCAGCAGCGGAAACGAGCGGAGGAGCACAGATACGCAGTATTTT
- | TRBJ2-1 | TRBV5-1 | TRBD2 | CASSLDPAGGRNEQFF | TGCGCCAGCAGCTTGGATCCGGCGGGGGGGCGGAATGAGCAGTTCTTC
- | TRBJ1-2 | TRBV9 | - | CASSSYRSNYGYTF | TGTGCCAGCAGCTCTTACAGATCTAACTATGGCTACACCTTC
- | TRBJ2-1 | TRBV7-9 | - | CASSSPNEQFF | TGTGCCAGCAGCTCTCCCAATGAGCAGTTCTTC
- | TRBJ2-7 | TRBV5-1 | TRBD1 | CASSWAQGAYEQYF | TGCGCCAGCAGCTGGGCACAGGGGGCCTACGAGCAGTACTTC
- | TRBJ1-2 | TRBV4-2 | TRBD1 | CASSQEFEETGGFYGYTF | TGTGCCAGCAGCCAAGAATTCGAGGAGACAGGGGGCTTCTATGGCTACACCTTC